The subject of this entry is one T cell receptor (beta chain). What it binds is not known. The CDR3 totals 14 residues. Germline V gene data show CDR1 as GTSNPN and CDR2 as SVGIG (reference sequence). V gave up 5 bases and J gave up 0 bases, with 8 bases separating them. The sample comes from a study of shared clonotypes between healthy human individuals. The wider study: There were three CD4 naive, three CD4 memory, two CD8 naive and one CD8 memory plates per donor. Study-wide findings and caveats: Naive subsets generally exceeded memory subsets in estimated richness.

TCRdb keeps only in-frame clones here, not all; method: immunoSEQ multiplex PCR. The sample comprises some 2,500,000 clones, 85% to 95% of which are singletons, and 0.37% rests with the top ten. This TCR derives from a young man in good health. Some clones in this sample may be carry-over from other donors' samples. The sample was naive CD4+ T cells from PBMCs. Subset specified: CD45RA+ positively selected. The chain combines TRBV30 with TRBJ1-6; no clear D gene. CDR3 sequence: CAWQEGSYNSPLHF. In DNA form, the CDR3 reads TGTGCCTGGCAGGAGGGCTCCTATAATTCACCCCTCCACTTT. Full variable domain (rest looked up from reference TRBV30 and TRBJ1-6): SQTIHQWPATLVQPVGSPLSLECTVEGTSNPNLYWYRQAAGRGLQLLFYSVGIGQISSEVPQNLSASRPQDRQFILSSKKLLLSDSGFYLCAWQEGSYNSPLHFGNGTRLTVT.